This entry features one T cell receptor (beta chain) sequence. Mismatch with germline at one junction end may stem from a read error. Assay: immunoSEQ multiplex PCR; the TCRdb copy retains only in-frame clones and omits some. The repertoire holds tens of thousands of clones, with roughly 88% as singletons. These data belong to a study of T cell changes during pregnancy in multiple sclerosis. Germline V gives CDR1 SGHTA, CDR2 FQGNSA. The CDR3 length is 14 residues. This sample comprised peripheral blood, obtained after pregnancy. This clonotype was sampled from a female donor in good health, enrolled as a control in a pregnancy study. The genes are TRBV7-2 and TRBJ1-1, with TRBD1 identical over 10 bases. Here the CDR3 DNA reads TGTGCCAGCAGCACGGGACAGGGGAACGCTGAAGCTTTCTTT. As protein: CASSTGQGNAEAFF.